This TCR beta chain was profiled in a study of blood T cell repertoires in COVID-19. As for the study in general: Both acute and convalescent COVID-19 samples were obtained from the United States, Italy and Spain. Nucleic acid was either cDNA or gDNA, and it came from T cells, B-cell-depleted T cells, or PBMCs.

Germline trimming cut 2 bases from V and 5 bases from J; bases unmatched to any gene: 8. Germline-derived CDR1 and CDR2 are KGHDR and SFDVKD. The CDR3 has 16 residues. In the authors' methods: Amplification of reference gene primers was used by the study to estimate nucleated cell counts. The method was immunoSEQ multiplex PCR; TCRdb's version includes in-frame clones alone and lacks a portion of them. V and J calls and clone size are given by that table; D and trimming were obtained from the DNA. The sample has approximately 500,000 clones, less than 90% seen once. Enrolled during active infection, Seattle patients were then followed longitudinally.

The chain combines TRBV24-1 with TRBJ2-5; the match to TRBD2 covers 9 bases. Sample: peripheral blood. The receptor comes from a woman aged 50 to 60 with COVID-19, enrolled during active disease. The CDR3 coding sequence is TGTGCCACCAGTGATTCCTCGGGACTAGCTACGGAGACCCAGTACTTC. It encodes CATSDSSGLATETQYF.